The 5 T cell receptor beta chains in this list originate from one sample, sequenced in a study of T cell changes during pregnancy in multiple sclerosis. Repertoires were generated with immunoSEQ multiplex PCR, while TCRdb's copy carries only in-frame clones and drops some. The sample lists some 49,000 clones, 85% to 95% occurring once. Sequenced here: CD8+ T cells from peripheral blood mononuclear cells, sampled in the first trimester of pregnancy. All receptors come from a female donor with multiple sclerosis, enrolled in a pregnancy study.

This chain links TRBV7-6 with TRBJ2-7, with 9 bases fitting TRBD2. Losses at the gene ends were 1 base for V and 6 bases for J; bases not matched to a gene: 7. This CDR3 spans 15 amino acids. CDR1 is SGHVS, CDR2 FNYEAQ, per germline. The CDR3 reads CASSLVASGMREQYF. CDR3 in DNA: TGTGCCAGCAGCTTAGTAGCTAGCGGGATGCGCGAGCAGTACTTC.

CDR3 loop: CASSSQSSGLAGGGREQYF. The DNA for the CDR3 is TGTGCCAGCAGCTCCCAAAGCTCGGGACTAGCGGGAGGGGGGCGCGAGCAGTACTTC. This sequence joins TRBV13 and TRBJ2-7, with 16 nucleotides matching TRBD2. The CDR3 has 19 amino acids. CDR1 and CDR2 (germline): PRHDT, FYEKMQ (reference sequence). J gave up 6 bases and V 4 bases, and 15 bases lay outside the gene matches.

This clone was detected only once. J is TRBJ2-7 and V is TRBV29-1; 11 bases align to TRBD2. The CDR3 is 14 residues long. CDR1 and CDR2 (germline): SQVTM, ANQGSEA. V shed 3 bases, J shed 9 bases, and the junction held 10 bases outside the gene matches. The CDR3 nucleotides are TGCAGCGTTGAGGGACTAGCGGAAGAGGAGGTGCAGTACTTC. Protein sequence: CSVEGLAEEEVQYF.

This chain links TRBV5-3 with TRBJ1-1; possible D gene TRBD1, 6 bases. TRBV5-3 is treated as an ORF (open reading frame) with a function not yet certain. V gave up 1 base and J gave up 0 bases, with 13 bases separating them. The CDR3 runs 16 residues. CDR3 amino acids: CARSLRAGEMNTEAFF. Here the CDR3 DNA reads TGTGCCAGAAGCTTGCGGGCAGGGGAAATGAACACTGAAGCTTTCTTT.

The chain joins TRBV6-5 to TRBJ1-2; D gene ambiguous. Trimming shortened V by 0 bases and J by 4 bases, and 9 bases separated the two germline ends. This CDR3 contains 14 residues. Germline V lookup: CDR1 MNHEY, CDR2 SVGAGI. CDR3: CASSYSESGYGYTF. The CDR3 coding sequence is TGTGCCAGCAGTTACTCGGAGTCCGGCTATGGCTACACCTTC.